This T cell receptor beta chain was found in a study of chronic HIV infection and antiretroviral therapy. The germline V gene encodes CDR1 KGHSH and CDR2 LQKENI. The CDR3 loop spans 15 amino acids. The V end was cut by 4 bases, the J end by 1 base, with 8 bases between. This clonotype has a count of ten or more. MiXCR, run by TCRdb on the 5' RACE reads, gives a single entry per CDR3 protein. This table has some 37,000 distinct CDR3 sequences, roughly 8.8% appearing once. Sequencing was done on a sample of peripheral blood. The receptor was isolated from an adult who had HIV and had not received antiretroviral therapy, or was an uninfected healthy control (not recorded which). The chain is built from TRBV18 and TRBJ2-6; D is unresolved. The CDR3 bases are TGTGCCAGCTCACGTGACGGTTCTGGGGCCAACGTCCTGACTTTC. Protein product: CASSRDGSGANVLTF.